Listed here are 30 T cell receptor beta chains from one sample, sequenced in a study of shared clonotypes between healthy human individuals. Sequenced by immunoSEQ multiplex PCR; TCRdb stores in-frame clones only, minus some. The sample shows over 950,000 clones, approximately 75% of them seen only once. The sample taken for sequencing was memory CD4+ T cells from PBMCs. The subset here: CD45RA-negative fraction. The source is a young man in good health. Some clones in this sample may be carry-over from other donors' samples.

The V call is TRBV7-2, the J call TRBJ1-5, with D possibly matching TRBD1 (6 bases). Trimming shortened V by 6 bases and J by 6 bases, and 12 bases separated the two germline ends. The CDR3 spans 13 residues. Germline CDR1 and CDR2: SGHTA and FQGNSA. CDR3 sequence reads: CASSPEGGQPQHF. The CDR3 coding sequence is TGTGCCAGCAGTCCCGAGGGGGGTCAGCCCCAGCATTTT.

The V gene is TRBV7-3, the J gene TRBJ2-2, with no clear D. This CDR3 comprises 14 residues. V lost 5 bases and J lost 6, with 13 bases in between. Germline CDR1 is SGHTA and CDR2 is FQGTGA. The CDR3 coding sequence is TGTGCCAGCAGCCCGCGTCAGTTATCCGGGGAGCTGTTTTTT. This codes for CASSPRQLSGELFF.

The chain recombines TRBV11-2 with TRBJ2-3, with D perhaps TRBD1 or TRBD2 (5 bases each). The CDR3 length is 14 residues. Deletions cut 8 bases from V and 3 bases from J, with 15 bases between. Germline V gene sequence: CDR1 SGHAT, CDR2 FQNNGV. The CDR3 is CASGTGAVTDTQYF. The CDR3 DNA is TGTGCCAGCGGAACCGGGGCGGTTACAGATACGCAGTATTTT.

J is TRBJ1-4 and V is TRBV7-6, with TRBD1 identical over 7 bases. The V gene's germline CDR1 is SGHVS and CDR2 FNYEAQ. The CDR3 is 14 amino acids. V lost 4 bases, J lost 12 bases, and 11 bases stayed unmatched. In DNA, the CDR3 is TGTGCCAGCAGCTCGTGGACAGGCGCCCTTGAACTGTTTTTT. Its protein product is CASSSWTGALELFF.

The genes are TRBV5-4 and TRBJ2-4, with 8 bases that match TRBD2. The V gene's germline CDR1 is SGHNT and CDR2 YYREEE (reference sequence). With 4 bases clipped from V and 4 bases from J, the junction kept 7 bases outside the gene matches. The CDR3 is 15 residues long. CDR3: CASSSGGSGKNIQYF. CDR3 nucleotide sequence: TGTGCCAGCAGCAGCGGGGGTAGCGGTAAAAACATTCAGTACTTC.

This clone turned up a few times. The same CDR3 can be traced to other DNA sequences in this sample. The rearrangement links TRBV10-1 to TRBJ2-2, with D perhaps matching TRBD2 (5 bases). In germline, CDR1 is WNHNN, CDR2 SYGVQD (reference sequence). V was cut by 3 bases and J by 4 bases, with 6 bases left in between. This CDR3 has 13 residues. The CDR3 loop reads CASSDRGTGELFF. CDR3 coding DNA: TGCGCCAGCAGTGACCGGGGCACCGGGGAGCTGTTTTTT.

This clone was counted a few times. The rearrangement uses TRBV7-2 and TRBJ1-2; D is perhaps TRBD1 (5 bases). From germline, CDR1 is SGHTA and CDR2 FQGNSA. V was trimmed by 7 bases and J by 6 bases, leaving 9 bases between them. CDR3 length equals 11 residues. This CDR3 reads CASTQGNGYTF. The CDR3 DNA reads TGTGCCAGCACCCAGGGCAATGGCTACACCTTC. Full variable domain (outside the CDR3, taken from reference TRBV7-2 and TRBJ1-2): GAGVSQSPSNKVTEKGKDVELRCDPISGHTALYWYRQSLGQGLEFLIYFQGNSAPDKSGLPSDRFSAERTGGSVSTLTIQRTQQEDSAVYLCASTQGNGYTFGSGTRLTVV.

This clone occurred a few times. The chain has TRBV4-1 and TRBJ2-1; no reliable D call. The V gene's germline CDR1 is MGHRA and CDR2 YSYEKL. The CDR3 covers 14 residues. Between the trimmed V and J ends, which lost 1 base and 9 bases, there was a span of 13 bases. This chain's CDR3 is CASSQGRRASEQFF. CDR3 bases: TGCGCCAGCAGCCAAGGGAGACGGGCGAGTGAGCAGTTCTTC.

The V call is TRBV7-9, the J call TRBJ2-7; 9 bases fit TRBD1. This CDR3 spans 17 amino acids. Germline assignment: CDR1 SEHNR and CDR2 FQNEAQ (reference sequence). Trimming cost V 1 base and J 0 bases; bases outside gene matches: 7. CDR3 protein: CASSLVAGTGPSYEQYF. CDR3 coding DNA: TGTGCCAGCAGCTTAGTAGCCGGGACAGGGCCCTCCTACGAGCAGTACTTC.

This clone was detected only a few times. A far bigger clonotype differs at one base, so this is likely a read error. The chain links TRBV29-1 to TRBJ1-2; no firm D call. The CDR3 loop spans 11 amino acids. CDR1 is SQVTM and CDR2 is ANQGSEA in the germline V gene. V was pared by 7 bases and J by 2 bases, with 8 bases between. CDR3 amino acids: CSGSSNYGYTF. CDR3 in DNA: TGCAGCGGGTCCTCAAACTATGGCTACACCTTC.

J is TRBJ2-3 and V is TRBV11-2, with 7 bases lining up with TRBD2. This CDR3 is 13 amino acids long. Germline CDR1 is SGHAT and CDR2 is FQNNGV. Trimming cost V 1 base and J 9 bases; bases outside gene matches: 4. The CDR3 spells CASSLVWGGTQYF. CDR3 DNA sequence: TGTGCCAGCAGCTTAGTGTGGGGAGGGACGCAGTATTTT.

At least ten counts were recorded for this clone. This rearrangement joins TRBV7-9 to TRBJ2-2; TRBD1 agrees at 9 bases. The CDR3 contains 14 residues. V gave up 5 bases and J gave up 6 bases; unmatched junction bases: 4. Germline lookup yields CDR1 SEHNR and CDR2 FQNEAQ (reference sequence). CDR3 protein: CASSRQGVPGELFF. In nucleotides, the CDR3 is TGTGCCAGCAGCCGACAGGGGGTCCCCGGGGAGCTGTTTTTT.

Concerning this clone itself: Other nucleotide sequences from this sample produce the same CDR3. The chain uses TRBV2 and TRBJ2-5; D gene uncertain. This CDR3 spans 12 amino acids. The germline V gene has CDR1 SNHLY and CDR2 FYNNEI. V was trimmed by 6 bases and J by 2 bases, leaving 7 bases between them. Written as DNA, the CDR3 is TGTGCCAGCAGGGCAAATCAAGAGACCCAGTACTTC. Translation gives CASRANQETQYF.

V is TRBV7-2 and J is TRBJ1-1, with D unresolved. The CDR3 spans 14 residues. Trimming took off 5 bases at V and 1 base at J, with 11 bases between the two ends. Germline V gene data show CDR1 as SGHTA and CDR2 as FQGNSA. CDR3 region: CASSPIVWNTEAFF. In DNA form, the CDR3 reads TGTGCCAGCAGCCCGATAGTGTGGAACACTGAAGCTTTCTTT.

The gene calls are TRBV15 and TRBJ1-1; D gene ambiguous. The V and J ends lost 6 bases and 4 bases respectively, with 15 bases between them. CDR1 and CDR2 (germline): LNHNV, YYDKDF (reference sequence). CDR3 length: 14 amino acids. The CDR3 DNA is TGTGCCACCAGGCCCCAGGTCGTTGGCACTGAAGCTTTCTTT. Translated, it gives CATRPQVVGTEAFF.

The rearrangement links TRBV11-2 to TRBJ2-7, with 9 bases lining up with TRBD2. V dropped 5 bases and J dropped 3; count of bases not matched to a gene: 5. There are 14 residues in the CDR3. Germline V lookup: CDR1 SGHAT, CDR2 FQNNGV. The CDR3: CASSPTSGGYEQYF. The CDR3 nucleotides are TGTGCCAGCAGCCCGACTAGCGGAGGCTACGAGCAGTACTTC.

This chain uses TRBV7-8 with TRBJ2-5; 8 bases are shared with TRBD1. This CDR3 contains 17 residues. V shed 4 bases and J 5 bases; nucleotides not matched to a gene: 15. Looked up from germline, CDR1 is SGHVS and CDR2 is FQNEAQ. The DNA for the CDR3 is TGTGCCAGCAGCTACGCGGGGTTCCAGGGGGCTAGGGAGACCCAGTACTTC. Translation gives CASSYAGFQGARETQYF.

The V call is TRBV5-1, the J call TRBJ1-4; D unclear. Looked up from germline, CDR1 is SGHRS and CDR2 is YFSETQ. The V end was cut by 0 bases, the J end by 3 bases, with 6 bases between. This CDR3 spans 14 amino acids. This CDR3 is CASSLDSPNEKLFF. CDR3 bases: TGCGCCAGCAGCTTGGATTCTCCTAATGAAAAACTGTTTTTT.

The CDR3: CASSPRGGYGYTF. The DNA for the CDR3 is TGTGCCAGCAGCCCCCGGGGGGGCTATGGCTACACCTTC. The chain carries TRBV9 and TRBJ1-2, with a tentative D call TRBD1 (5 bases). The germline V gene encodes CDR1 SGDLS and CDR2 YYNGEE. This CDR3 comprises 13 residues. V gave up 4 bases and J gave up 4 bases, with 11 bases separating them.

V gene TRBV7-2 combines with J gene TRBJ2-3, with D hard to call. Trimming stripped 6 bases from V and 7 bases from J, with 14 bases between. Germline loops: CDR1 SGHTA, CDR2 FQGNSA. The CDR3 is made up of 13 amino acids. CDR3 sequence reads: CASSPDGLHTQYF. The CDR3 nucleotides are TGTGCCAGCAGTCCCGACGGGTTGCATACGCAGTATTTT.

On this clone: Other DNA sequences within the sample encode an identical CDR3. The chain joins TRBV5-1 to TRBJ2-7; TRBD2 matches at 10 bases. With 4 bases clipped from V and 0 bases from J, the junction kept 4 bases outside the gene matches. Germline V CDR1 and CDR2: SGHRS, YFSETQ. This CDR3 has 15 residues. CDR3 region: CASSLASGSSYEQYF. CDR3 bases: TGCGCCAGCAGCCTCGCTAGCGGGAGCTCCTACGAGCAGTACTTC.

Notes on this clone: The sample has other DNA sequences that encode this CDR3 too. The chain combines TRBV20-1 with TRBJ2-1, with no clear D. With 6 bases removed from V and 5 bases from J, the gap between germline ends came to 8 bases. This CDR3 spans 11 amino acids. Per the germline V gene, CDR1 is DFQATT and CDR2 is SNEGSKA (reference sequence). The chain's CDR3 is CSARLDNEQFF. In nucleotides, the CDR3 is TGCAGTGCACGACTGGACAATGAGCAGTTCTTC.

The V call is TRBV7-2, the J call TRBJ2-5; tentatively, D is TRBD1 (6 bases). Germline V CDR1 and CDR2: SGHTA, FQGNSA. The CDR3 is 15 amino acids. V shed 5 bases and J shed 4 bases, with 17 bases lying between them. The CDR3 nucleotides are TGTGCCAGCAGCGTTGGCGTGGGGGCGGGAGAGACCCAGTACTTC. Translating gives CASSVGVGAGETQYF.

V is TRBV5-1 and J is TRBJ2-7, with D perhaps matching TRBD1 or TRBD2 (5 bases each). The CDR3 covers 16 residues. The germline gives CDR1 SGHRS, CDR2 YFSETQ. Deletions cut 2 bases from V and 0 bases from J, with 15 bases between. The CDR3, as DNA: TGCGCCAGCAGCTTTTCACCGGGGCTGACCTCCTACGAGCAGTACTTC. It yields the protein CASSFSPGLTSYEQYF.

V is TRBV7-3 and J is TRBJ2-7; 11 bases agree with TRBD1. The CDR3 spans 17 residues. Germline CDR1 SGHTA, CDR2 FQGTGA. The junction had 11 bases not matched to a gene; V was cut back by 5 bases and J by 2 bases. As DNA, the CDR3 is TGTGCCAGCAGCCTGACCGGGACAGGGGGTCTGCCCTACGAGCAGTACTTC. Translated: CASSLTGTGGLPYEQYF.

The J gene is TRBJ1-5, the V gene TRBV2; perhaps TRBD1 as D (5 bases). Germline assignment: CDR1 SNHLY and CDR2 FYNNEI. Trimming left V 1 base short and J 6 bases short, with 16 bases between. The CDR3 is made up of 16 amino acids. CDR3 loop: CASSEGPHRGFQPQHF. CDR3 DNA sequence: TGTGCCAGCAGTGAAGGGCCACACCGGGGCTTTCAGCCCCAGCATTTT.

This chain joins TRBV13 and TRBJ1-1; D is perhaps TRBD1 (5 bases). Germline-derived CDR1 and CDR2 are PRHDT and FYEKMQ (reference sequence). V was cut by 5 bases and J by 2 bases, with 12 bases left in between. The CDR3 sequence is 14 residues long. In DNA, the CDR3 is TGTGCCAGCAGCCCCCGACAGTCAAACACTGAAGCTTTCTTT. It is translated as CASSPRQSNTEAFF.

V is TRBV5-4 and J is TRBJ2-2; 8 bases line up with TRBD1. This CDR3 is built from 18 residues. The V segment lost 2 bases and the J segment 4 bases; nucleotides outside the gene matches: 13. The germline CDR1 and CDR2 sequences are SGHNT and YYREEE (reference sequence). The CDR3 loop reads CASSLSGGVRGSTGELFF. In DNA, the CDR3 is TGTGCCAGCAGCTTATCAGGGGGCGTAAGGGGATCCACCGGGGAGCTGTTTTTT.

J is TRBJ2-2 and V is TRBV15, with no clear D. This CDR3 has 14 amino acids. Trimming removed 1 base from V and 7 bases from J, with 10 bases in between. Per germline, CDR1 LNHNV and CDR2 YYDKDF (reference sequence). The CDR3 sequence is CATSRVSENGELFF. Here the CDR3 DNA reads TGTGCCACCAGCAGAGTATCGGAAAACGGGGAGCTGTTTTTT.

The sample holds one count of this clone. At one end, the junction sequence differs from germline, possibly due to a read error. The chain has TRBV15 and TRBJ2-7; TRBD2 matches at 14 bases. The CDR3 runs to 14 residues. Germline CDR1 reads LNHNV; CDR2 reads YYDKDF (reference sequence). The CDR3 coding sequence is TGTGCCACCAGCAGAGCCCGTGGGACTAGCGGGAGAAACTTC. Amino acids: CATSRARGTSGRNF.